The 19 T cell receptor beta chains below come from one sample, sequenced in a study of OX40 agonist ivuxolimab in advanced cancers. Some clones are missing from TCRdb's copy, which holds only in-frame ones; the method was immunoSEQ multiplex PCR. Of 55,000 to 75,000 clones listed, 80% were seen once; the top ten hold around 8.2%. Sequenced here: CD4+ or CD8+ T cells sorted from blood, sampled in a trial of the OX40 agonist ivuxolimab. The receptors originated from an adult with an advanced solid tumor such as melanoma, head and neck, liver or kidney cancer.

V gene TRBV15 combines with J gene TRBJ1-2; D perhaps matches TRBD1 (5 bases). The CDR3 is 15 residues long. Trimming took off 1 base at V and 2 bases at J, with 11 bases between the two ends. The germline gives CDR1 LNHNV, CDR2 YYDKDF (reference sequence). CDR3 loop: CATSRGRDGNYGYTF. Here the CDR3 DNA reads TGTGCCACCAGCAGAGGCCGGGACGGGAACTATGGCTACACCTTC. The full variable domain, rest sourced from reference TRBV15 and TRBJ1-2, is DAMVIQNPRYQVTQFGKPVTLSCSQTLNHNVMYWYQQKSSQAPKLLFHYYDKDFNNEADTPDNFQSRRPNTSFCFLDIRSPGLGDTAMYLCATSRGRDGNYGYTFGSGTRLTVV.

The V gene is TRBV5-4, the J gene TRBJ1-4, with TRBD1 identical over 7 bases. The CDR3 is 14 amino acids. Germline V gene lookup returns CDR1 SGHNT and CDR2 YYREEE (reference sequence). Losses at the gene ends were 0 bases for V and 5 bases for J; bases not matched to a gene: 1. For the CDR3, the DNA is TGTGCCAGCAGCTTGGGACAGGGAAATGAAAAACTGTTTTTT. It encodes CASSLGQGNEKLFF.

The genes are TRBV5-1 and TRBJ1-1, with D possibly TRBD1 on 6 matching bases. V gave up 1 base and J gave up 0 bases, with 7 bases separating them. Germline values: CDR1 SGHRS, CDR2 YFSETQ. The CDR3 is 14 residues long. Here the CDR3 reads CASSLTGMNTEAFF. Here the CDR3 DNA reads TGCGCCAGCAGCTTGACAGGGATGAACACTGAAGCTTTCTTT.

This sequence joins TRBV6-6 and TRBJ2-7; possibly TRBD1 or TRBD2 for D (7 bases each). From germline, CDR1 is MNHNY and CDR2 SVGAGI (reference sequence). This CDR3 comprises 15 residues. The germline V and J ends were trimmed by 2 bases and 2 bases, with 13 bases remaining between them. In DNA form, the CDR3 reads TGTGCCAGCAGTTACGACAGGGACTATCCCTACGAGCAGTACTTC. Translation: CASSYDRDYPYEQYF.

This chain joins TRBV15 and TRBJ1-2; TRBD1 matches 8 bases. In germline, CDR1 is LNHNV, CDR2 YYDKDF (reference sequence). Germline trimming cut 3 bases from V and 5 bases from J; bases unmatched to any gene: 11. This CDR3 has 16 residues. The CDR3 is CATSSRGQGWGYGYTF. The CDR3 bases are TGTGCCACCAGCAGCCGAGGACAGGGTTGGGGTTATGGCTACACCTTC.

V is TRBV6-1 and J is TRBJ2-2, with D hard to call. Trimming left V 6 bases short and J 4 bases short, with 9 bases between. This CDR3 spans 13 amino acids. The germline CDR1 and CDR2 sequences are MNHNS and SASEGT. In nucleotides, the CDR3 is TGTGCCAGCAGGGGCTCGAGCACCGGGGAGCTGTTTTTT. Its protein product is CASRGSSTGELFF.

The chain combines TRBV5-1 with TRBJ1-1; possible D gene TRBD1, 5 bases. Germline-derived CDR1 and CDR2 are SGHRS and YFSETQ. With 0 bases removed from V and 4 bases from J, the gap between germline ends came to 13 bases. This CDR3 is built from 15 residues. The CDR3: CASSLAAGAPTEAFF. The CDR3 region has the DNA TGCGCCAGCAGCTTGGCCGCCGGGGCTCCCACTGAAGCTTTCTTT.

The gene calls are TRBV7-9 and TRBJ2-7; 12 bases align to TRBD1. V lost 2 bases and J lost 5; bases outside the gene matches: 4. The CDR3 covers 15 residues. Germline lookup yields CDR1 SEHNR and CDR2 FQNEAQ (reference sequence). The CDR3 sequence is CASSLPGQGAHEQYF. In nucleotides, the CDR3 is TGTGCCAGCAGCTTACCGGGACAGGGGGCCCACGAGCAGTACTTC.

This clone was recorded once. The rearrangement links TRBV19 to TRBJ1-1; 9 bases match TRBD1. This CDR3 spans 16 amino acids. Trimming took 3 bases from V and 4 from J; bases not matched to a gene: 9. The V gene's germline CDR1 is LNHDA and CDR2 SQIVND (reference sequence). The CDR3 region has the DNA TGTGCCAGTAGTATTTTGGGACAGGGTGCGGGCACTGAAGCTTTCTTT. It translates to CASSILGQGAGTEAFF.

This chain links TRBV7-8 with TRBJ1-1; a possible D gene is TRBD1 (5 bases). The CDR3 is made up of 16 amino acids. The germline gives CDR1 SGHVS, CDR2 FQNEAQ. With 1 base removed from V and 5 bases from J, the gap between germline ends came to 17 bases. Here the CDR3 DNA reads TGTGCCAGCAGCTTAGACCGGGACTCACTTAAAACTGAAGCTTTCTTT. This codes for CASSLDRDSLKTEAFF.

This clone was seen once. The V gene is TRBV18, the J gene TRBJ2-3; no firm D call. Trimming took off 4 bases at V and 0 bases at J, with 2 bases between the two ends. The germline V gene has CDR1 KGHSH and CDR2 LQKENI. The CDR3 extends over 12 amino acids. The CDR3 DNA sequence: TGTGCCAGCTCACGAAGCACAGATACGCAGTATTTT. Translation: CASSRSTDTQYF.

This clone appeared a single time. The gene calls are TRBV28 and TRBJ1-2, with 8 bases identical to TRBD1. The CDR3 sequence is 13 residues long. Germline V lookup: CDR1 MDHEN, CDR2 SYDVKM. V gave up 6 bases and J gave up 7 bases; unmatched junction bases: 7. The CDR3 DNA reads TGTGCCAGCAGCTTGACAGGGGCTGGTGGCTACACCTTC. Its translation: CASSLTGAGGYTF.

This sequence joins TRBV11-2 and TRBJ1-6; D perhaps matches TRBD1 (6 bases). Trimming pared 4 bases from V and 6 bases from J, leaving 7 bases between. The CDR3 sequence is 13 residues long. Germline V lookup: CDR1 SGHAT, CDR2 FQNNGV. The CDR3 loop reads CASSWGLNSPLHF. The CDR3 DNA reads TGTGCCAGCAGCTGGGGGCTTAATTCACCCCTCCACTTT.

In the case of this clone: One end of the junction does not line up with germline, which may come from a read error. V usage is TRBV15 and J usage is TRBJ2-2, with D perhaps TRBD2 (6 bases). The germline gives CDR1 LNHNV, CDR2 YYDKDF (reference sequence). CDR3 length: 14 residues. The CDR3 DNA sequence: TGTGCCACCAGCAAATTGAAAAACACCGGGGGGCTGTTTTTT. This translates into CATSKLKNTGGLFF.

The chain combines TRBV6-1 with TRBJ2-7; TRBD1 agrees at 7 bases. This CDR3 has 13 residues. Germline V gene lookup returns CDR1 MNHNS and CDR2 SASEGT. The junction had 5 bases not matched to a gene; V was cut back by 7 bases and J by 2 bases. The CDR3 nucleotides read TGTGCCAGCATAGAGACAGGGACCTACGAGCAGTACGTC. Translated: CASIETGTYEQYV.

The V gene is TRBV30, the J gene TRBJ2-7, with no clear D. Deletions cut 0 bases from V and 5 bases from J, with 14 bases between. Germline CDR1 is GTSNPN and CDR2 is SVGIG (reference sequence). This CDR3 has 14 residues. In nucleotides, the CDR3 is TGTGCCTGGAGTGTCTCCCACCAGGCCCACGAGCAGTACTTC. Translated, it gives CAWSVSHQAHEQYF. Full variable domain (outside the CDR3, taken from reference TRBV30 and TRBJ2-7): SQTIHQWPATLVQPVGSPLSLECTVEGTSNPNLYWYRQAAGRGLQLLFYSVGIGQISSEVPQNLSASRPQDRQFILSSKKLLLSDSGFYLCAWSVSHQAHEQYFGPGTRLTVT.

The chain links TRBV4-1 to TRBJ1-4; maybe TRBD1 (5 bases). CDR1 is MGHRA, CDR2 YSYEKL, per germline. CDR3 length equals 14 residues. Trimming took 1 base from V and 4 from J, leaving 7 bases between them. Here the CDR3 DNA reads TGCGCCAGCAGCCAAGGGGGGTTTAATGAAAAACTGTTTTTT. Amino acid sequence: CASSQGGFNEKLFF.

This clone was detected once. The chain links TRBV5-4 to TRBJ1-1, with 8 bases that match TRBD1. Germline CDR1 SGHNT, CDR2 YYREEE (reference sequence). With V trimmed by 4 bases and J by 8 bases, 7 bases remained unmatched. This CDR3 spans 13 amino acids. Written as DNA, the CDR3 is TGTGCCAGCAGCCGCCAGACAGGGGTGGAAGCTTTCTTT. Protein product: CASSRQTGVEAFF.

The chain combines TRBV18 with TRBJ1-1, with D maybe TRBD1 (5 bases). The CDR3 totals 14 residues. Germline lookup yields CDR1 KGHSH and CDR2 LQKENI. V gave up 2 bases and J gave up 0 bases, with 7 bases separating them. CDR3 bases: TGTGCCAGCTCACCATTGGGGGTGAACACTGAAGCTTTCTTT. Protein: CASSPLGVNTEAFF.